This TCR beta chain was sequenced during a study of blood T cell repertoires in COVID-19. The ends lost 2 bases at V and 2 bases at J; junction bases unmatched: 6. The CDR3 totals 15 residues. Germline V CDR1 and CDR2: LGHNT, FRNRAP. Sequenced by immunoSEQ multiplex PCR; TCRdb stores in-frame clones only, minus some. The data show fewer than 300,000 clones, with 80% to 90% seen just once and 2% to 3% held by the top ten. Input material: peripheral blood. This sequence was found in a woman between 50 and 59 years old with acute or convalescent COVID-19. This chain joins TRBV12-5 and TRBJ2-7; 7 bases match TRBD1. The CDR3, as DNA: TGTGCTAGTGGTTTGTGGGACAGTGCCGCCTACGAGCAGTACTTC. It translates to CASGLWDSAAYEQYF.